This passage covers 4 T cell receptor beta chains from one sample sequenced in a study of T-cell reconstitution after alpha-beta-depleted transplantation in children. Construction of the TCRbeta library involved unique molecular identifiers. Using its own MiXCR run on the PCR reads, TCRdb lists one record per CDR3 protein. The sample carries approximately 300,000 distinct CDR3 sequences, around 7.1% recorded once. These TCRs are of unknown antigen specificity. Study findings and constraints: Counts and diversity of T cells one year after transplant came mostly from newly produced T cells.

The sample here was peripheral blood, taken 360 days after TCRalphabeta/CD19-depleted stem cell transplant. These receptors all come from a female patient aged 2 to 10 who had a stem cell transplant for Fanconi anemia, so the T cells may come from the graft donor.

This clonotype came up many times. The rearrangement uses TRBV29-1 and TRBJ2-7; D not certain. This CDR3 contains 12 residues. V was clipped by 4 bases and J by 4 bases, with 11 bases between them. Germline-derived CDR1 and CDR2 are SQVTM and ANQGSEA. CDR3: CSVVSGDYEQYV. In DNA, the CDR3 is TGCAGCGTTGTTTCAGGAGATTACGAGCAGTACGTC.

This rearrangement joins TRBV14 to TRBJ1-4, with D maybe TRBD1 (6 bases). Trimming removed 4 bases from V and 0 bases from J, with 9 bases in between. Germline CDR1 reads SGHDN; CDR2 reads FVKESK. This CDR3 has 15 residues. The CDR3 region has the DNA TGTGCCAGCAGCCTGGACAGTGCAACTAATGAAAAACTGTTTTTT. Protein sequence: CASSLDSATNEKLFF. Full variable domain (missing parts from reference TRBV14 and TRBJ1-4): EAGVTQFPSHSVIEKGQTVTLRCDPISGHDNLYWYRRVMGKEIKFLLHFVKESKQDESGMPNNRFLAERTGGTYSTLKVQPAELEDSGVYFCASSLDSATNEKLFFGSGTQLSVL.

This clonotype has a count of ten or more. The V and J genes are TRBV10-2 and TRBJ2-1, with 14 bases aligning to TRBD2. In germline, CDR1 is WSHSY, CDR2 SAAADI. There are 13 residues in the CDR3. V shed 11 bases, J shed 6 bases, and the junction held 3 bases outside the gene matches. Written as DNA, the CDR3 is TGCGCCGTAGGGACTAGCGGGAGCAATGAGCAGTTCTTC. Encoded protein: CAVGTSGSNEQFF.

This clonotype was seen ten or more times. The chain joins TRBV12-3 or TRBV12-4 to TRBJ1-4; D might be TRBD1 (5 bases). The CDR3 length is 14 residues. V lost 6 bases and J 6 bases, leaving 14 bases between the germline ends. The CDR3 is CASSSGTTYEKLFF. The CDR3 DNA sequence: TGTGCCAGCAGCTCCGGGACGACCTATGAAAAACTGTTTTTT.